This is a list of T cell receptor beta chains from one sample in a study of T-cell reconstitution after alpha-beta-depleted transplantation in children. TCRdb reanalysed the PCR reads using MiXCR and keeps one entry per CDR3 protein. The sample carries 55,000 to 90,000 distinct CDR3 sequences, 4.9% recorded once. The sequenced sample was PBMCs, mostly from graft donor cells, obtained 180 days after TCRalphabeta/CD19-depleted stem cell transplant. The receptors come from a boy less than two years old who had a stem cell transplant for acute myeloid leukemia, so the T cells may come from the graft donor. CDR3s include the opening cysteine and the closing phenylalanine or tryptophan. Fields, in order: CDR3 protein, CDR3 DNA, clone size, J gene, D gene, V gene. The D gene is left open where the match is weak. Size tells how often a clone was seen (once, few, many) or the class of an expanded clone, and some rows leave it out.

CDR3: CASSLRPSGTYNEQFF
DNA: TGTGCCAGCAGCCTCCGCCCCAGTGGGACTTATAATGAGCAGTTCTTC
size: many
J: TRBJ2-1
D: NA
V: TRBV7-9

CDR3: CASSLRSGRGGPPAGNEQFF
DNA: TGTGCCAGCAGCCTCCGGAGTGGGCGGGGGGGCCCCCCCGCCGGGAATGAGCAGTTCTTC
size: few
J: TRBJ2-1
D: TRBD2
V: TRBV9

CDR3: CAIGLSGQETQYF
DNA: TGTGCCATCGGCTTAAGCGGACAAGAGACCCAGTACTTC
size: NA
J: TRBJ2-5
D: NA
V: TRBV5-6

CDR3: CCAISLRTGSNYGYTF
DNA: TGCTGTGCGATCAGTCTACGGACAGGGTCCAACTATGGCTACACCTTC
size: few
J: TRBJ1-2
D: TRBD1
V: TRBV20-1

CDR3: CASSLDGQGPRGTEAFF
DNA: TGTGCCAGCAGCTTGGACGGACAGGGGCCGAGGGGCACTGAAGCTTTCTTT
size: many
J: TRBJ1-1
D: TRBD1
V: TRBV7-6

CDR3: CSASRYNEQFF
DNA: TGCAGTGCTAGCAGGTACAATGAGCAGTTCTTC
size: medium-sized
J: TRBJ2-1
D: NA
V: TRBV20-1

CDR3: CATFDSSYEQYF
DNA: TGTGCCACCTTTGATTCCTCCTACGAGCAGTACTTC
size: NA
J: TRBJ2-7
D: NA
V: TRBV24-1

CDR3: CASSLTNGGVETQYF
DNA: TGTGCCAGCAGTCTGACGAACGGGGGGGTGGAGACCCAGTACTTC
size: many
J: TRBJ2-5
D: TRBD2
V: TRBV28

CDR3: CASSQDGSQPQHF
DNA: TGCGCCAGCAGCCAAGATGGTAGTCAGCCCCAGCATTTT
size: many
J: TRBJ1-5
D: NA
V: TRBV4-1

CDR3: CASSKGPFGAAGVNTDTQYF
DNA: TGTGCCAGCAGCAAAGGGCCATTCGGGGCGGCTGGAGTGAACACAGATACGCAGTATTTT
size: many
J: TRBJ2-3
D: NA
V: TRBV21-1

CDR3: CSARAWRTGGTEQFF
DNA: TGCAGTGCTAGAGCTTGGCGGACTGGGGGGACGGAGCAGTTCTTC
size: many
J: TRBJ2-1
D: NA
V: TRBV20-1

CDR3: CASSQGGSGSYEQYF
DNA: TGTGCCAGCAGCCAAGGAGGATCAGGCTCCTACGAGCAGTACTTC
size: many
J: TRBJ2-7
D: NA
V: TRBV14

CDR3: CSAPPGNTEAFF
DNA: TGCAGTGCCCCCCCCGGCAACACTGAAGCTTTCTTT
size: many
J: TRBJ1-1
D: NA
V: TRBV20-1

CDR3: CSARSGRGTEAFF
DNA: TGCAGTGCTAGATCCGGTCGGGGGACTGAAGCTTTCTTT
size: many
J: TRBJ1-1
D: NA
V: TRBV20-1

CDR3: CASSVMDGFTEAFF
DNA: TGCGCCAGCAGCGTGATGGACGGCTTCACTGAAGCTTTCTTT
size: many
J: TRBJ1-1
D: NA
V: TRBV5-1

CDR3: CASSRRRDPLPTDTQYF
DNA: TGTGCCAGCAGCCGACGCCGGGACCCGCTCCCTACAGATACGCAGTATTTT
size: many
J: TRBJ2-3
D: NA
V: TRBV11-2

CDR3: CSATTGGGQPQHF
DNA: TGCAGTGCTACGACAGGGGGTGGGCAGCCCCAGCATTTT
size: many
J: TRBJ1-5
D: TRBD1
V: TRBV20-1

CDR3: CSARNDRASYGYTF
DNA: TGCAGTGCTAGAAATGACAGGGCAAGCTATGGCTACACCTTC
size: many
J: TRBJ1-2
D: TRBD1
V: TRBV20-1

CDR3: CASSPGQGPLNSPLHF
DNA: TGTGCCAGCAGTCCGGGACAGGGACCATTGAATTCACCCCTCCACTTT
size: many
J: TRBJ1-6
D: TRBD1
V: TRBV25-1

CDR3: CASSPRNGEETQYF
DNA: TGTGCCAGCTCACCGCGGAACGGGGAAGAGACCCAGTACTTC
size: many
J: TRBJ2-5
D: NA
V: TRBV18

CDR3: CASSPPAGREQYF
DNA: TGTGCCAGCTCACCACCGGCGGGCCGGGAGCAGTACTTC
size: many
J: TRBJ2-7
D: NA
V: TRBV18

CDR3: CASGEPRDRGNYGYTF
DNA: TGCGCCAGTGGGGAACCTCGGGACAGGGGGAACTATGGCTACACCTTC
size: many
J: TRBJ1-2
D: TRBD1
V: TRBV5-1

CDR3: CASSYQGVSPLHF
DNA: TGTGCCAGCAGTTACCAGGGGGTTTCACCCCTCCACTTT
size: many
J: TRBJ1-6
D: TRBD1
V: TRBV12-3/TRBV12-4

CDR3: CASSLVFEEGAMSQPQHF
DNA: TGTGCCAGCAGCTTGGTTTTCGAGGAGGGGGCGATGAGTCAGCCCCAGCATTTT
size: many
J: TRBJ1-5
D: TRBD1
V: TRBV5-5

CDR3: CASSPATGKSYGYTF
DNA: TGCGCCAGCAGCCCGGCGACAGGGAAGTCGTATGGCTACACCTTC
size: many
J: TRBJ1-2
D: TRBD1
V: TRBV5-1

CDR3: CSAPRTALSGANVLTF
DNA: TGCAGTGCTCCCCGGACAGCGCTCTCTGGGGCCAACGTCCTGACTTTC
size: many
J: TRBJ2-6
D: NA
V: TRBV20-1

CDR3: CAISVRQAGRTQYF
DNA: TGTGCCATCAGTGTTAGGCAGGCCGGGCGCACCCAGTACTTC
size: many
J: TRBJ2-5
D: NA
V: TRBV10-3

CDR3: CASSPSRSTGELFF
DNA: TGTGCCAGCAGCCCCAGCAGGAGCACCGGGGAGCTGTTTTTT
size: many
J: TRBJ2-2
D: NA
V: TRBV7-8

CDR3: CASRRGAYYGYTF
DNA: TGTGCCAGCAGACGGGGCGCTTACTATGGCTACACCTTC
size: few
J: TRBJ1-2
D: NA
V: TRBV6-1

CDR3: CSAQGLLINQPQHF
DNA: TGCAGTGCTCAAGGCTTACTAATCAATCAGCCCCAGCATTTT
size: many
J: TRBJ1-5
D: NA
V: TRBV20-1

CDR3: CASSLVGGGQPQHF
DNA: TGTGCCAGCAGCTTAGTGGGGGGCGGTCAGCCCCAGCATTTT
size: many
J: TRBJ1-5
D: NA
V: TRBV7-9

CDR3: CASRPPGTGRYEQYF
DNA: TGTGCCAGCAGGCCCCCCGGGACTGGACGGTACGAGCAGTACTTC
size: many
J: TRBJ2-7
D: NA
V: TRBV12-3/TRBV12-4

CDR3: CASSFVSGGDTQYF
DNA: TGTGCCAGCAGTTTCGTTAGCGGGGGAGATACGCAGTATTTT
size: many
J: TRBJ2-3
D: TRBD2
V: TRBV12-3/TRBV12-4

CDR3: CASSLGDRGFYEQYF
DNA: TGTGCCAGCAGCTTAGGGGACAGGGGCTTCTACGAGCAGTACTTC
size: many
J: TRBJ2-7
D: TRBD1
V: TRBV11-2

CDR3: CASSVSGTGGPYGYTF
DNA: TGTGCCAGCAGCGTCTCTGGGACAGGGGGCCCCTATGGCTACACCTTC
size: many
J: TRBJ1-2
D: TRBD1
V: TRBV9

CDR3: CASSLYRLAGGLNTGELFF
DNA: TGTGCCAGCAGCCTCTATCGACTAGCGGGGGGTCTGAACACCGGGGAGCTGTTTTTT
size: medium-sized
J: TRBJ2-2
D: TRBD2
V: TRBV12-3/TRBV12-4

CDR3: CASSQGTGLYSNQPQHF
DNA: TGTGCCAGCAGCCAGGGGACAGGGCTCTATAGCAATCAGCCCCAGCATTTT
size: many
J: TRBJ1-5
D: TRBD1
V: TRBV7-9

CDR3: CASSYSGGWNTEAFF
DNA: TGTGCCAGCAGTTACTCGGGGGGATGGAACACTGAAGCTTTCTTT
size: many
J: TRBJ1-1
D: NA
V: TRBV6-5

CDR3: CAWSNKGFYSGANVLTF
DNA: TGTGCCTGGAGTAATAAGGGTTTTTACTCTGGGGCCAACGTCCTGACTTTC
size: many
J: TRBJ2-6
D: NA
V: TRBV30

CDR3: CASSLDGQGFHNEQFF
DNA: TGTGCCAGCAGCTTAGACGGACAGGGCTTCCACAATGAGCAGTTCTTC
size: many
J: TRBJ2-1
D: TRBD1
V: TRBV11-2

CDR3: CASSQGSGVGQPQHF
DNA: TGCGCCAGCAGCCAAGGATCCGGGGTGGGTCAGCCCCAGCATTTT
size: many
J: TRBJ1-5
D: NA
V: TRBV4-3

CDR3: CSARPPQRLSYNEQFF
DNA: TGCAGTGCTAGACCCCCTCAGCGCCTCTCCTACAATGAGCAGTTCTTC
size: many
J: TRBJ2-1
D: NA
V: TRBV20-1

CDR3: CASGTADQPQHF
DNA: TGTGCCAGCGGCACAGCGGATCAGCCCCAGCATTTT
size: many
J: TRBJ1-5
D: NA
V: TRBV12-3/TRBV12-4

CDR3: CASSSDPRWTGELFF
DNA: TGTGCCAGCAGCTCCGACCCCCGTTGGACCGGGGAGCTGTTTTTT
size: many
J: TRBJ2-2
D: NA
V: TRBV7-9

CDR3: CASSIRRLAGKSGELFF
DNA: TGTGCCAGCAGCATCCGAAGGCTAGCGGGGAAGTCCGGGGAGCTGTTTTTT
size: many
J: TRBJ2-2
D: TRBD2
V: TRBV11-2

CDR3: CASRSGTGSYEQYF
DNA: TGCGCCAGCAGATCCGGGACAGGATCCTACGAGCAGTACTTC
size: many
J: TRBJ2-7
D: TRBD1
V: TRBV5-1

CDR3: CASSPQRGVTDTQYF
DNA: TGTGCCAGCAGCCCCCAGCGGGGGGTCACAGATACGCAGTATTTT
size: many
J: TRBJ2-3
D: TRBD2
V: TRBV7-2

CDR3: CSVEGLAGDYEQYF
DNA: TGCAGCGTTGAGGGGTTAGCGGGGGACTACGAGCAGTACTTC
size: many
J: TRBJ2-7
D: TRBD2
V: TRBV29-1

CDR3: CASSYLGTVTYEQYF
DNA: TGTGCCAGCAGTTACCTAGGGACGGTAACCTACGAGCAGTACTTC
size: many
J: TRBJ2-7
D: NA
V: TRBV6-2/TRBV6-3

CDR3: CASSNGQDPDTQYF
DNA: TGTGCCAGCAGCAACGGACAGGACCCAGATACGCAGTATTTT
size: many
J: TRBJ2-3
D: TRBD1
V: TRBV5-5

CDR3: CSAGPLGGYGYTF
DNA: TGCAGTGCCGGACCCCTAGGCGGCTATGGCTACACCTTC
size: many
J: TRBJ1-2
D: NA
V: TRBV20-1

CDR3: CAISGQLGETQYF
DNA: TGTGCCATCAGTGGACAGTTGGGGGAGACCCAGTACTTC
size: many
J: TRBJ2-5
D: NA
V: TRBV10-3

CDR3: CSAQRTGGETQYF
DNA: TGCAGTGCCCAGAGGACAGGGGGCGAGACCCAGTACTTC
size: few
J: TRBJ2-5
D: TRBD1
V: TRBV20-1